These T cell receptor beta chains were read from a single sample in a study of T cell changes during pregnancy in multiple sclerosis. Only in-frame clones appear in the TCRdb table, and some are missing; sequencing was by immunoSEQ multiplex PCR. The table lists tens of thousands of clones, roughly 92% of them singletons. This sample comprised peripheral blood, obtained in the third trimester of pregnancy. The source is a female donor in good health, enrolled as a control in a pregnancy study. CDR3s include the opening cysteine and the closing phenylalanine or tryptophan. Fields, in order: J gene, clone size, D gene, V gene, CDR3 protein, CDR3 DNA. D genes are given only for firm matches. The listing skips clone size in some rows; elsewhere it reads once, few, many or a size class.

TRBJ2-1,.,TRBD1,TRBV4-2,CASSLDRERDEQFF,TGTGCCAGCAGCCTGGACAGGGAGCGGGATGAGCAGTTCTTC
TRBJ2-1,.,.,TRBV7-9,CASSVARENNEQFF,TGTGCCAGCAGCGTCGCAAGAGAAAACAATGAGCAGTTCTTC
TRBJ2-7,once,.,TRBV28,CASSLGSGGTYEQYF,TGTGCCAGCAGTTTAGGGTCAGGGGGGACCTACGAGCAGTACTTC
TRBJ1-6,.,.,TRBV6-1,CASSVTAYSSPLHF,TGTGCCAGCAGTGTAACAGCCTACTCCTCACCCCTCCACTTT
TRBJ1-2,.,.,TRBV15,CATSSGAAVYGYTF,TGTGCCACCAGCAGTGGCGCGGCAGTCTATGGCTACACCTTC
TRBJ1-1,.,TRBD1,TRBV27,CASSPDRGLGTEAFF,TGTGCCAGCAGTCCAGACAGGGGGCTCGGCACTGAAGCTTTCTTT
TRBJ2-7,.,.,TRBV5-5,CASSGYGRIYEQYF,TGTGCCAGCAGCGGCTATGGGAGGATTTACGAGCAGTACTTC
TRBJ2-3,.,TRBD2,TRBV4-2,CASSQAPGLAGRGTDTQYF,TGTGCCAGCAGCCAAGCCCCGGGACTAGCGGGAAGAGGCACAGATACGCAGTATTTT
TRBJ2-5,.,TRBD2,TRBV6-5,CASSYLSGEGETQYF,TGTGCCAGCAGTTATCTGAGCGGGGAGGGAGAGACCCAGTACTTC
TRBJ2-7,.,TRBD1,TRBV7-8,CATDRTGGSYEQYF,TGTGCCACGGACAGGACAGGGGGATCCTACGAGCAGTACTTC
TRBJ2-3,.,TRBD2,TRBV7-3,CASARLAGATDTQYF,TGTGCCAGCGCTAGACTAGCGGGAGCCACAGATACGCAGTATTTT
TRBJ1-1,.,.,TRBV6-5,CASSFRGLTEAFF,TGTGCCAGCAGTTTCCGGGGTCTCACTGAAGCTTTCTTT
TRBJ1-5,.,.,TRBV15,CATSIREEPQHF,TGTGCCACCAGCATCCGCGAGGAGCCCCAGCATTTT
TRBJ2-7,.,.,TRBV5-6,CASSLDWGQGEQYF,TGTGCCAGCAGCTTGGATTGGGGGCAGGGCGAGCAGTACTTC
TRBJ2-1,.,TRBD2,TRBV27,CASSLAVGWGTINEQFF,TGTGCCAGCAGTTTAGCGGTGGGCTGGGGGACTATCAATGAGCAGTTCTTC
TRBJ2-1,.,TRBD2,TRBV5-4,CASSLPSGRGTYNEQFF,TGTGCCAGCAGCCTCCCTAGCGGGAGGGGAACCTACAATGAGCAGTTCTTC
TRBJ1-4,.,TRBD1,TRBV6-1,CASRRLTGDEKLFF,TGTGCCAGCAGACGATTGACAGGGGACGAAAAACTGTTTTTT
TRBJ2-7,.,TRBD1,TRBV28,CASSSGQGAPEQYF,TGTGCCAGCAGTTCCGGACAGGGAGCTCCCGAGCAGTACTTC
TRBJ1-5,.,.,TRBV10-3,CAISENGQNQPQHF,TGTGCCATCAGTGAGAATGGACAGAATCAGCCCCAGCATTTT
TRBJ2-5,few,TRBD2,TRBV4-2,CASSQAGGLGETQYF,TGTGCCAGCAGCCAAGCGGGGGGGCTTGGGGAGACCCAGTACTTC
TRBJ2-1,once,.,TRBV6-4,CASSDSARGSYNEQFF,TGTGCCAGCAGTGACTCGGCACGAGGGTCCTACAATGAGCAGTTCTTC